The sequence of this T cell receptor (beta chain) was determined in a study of T cell repertoires in cytomegalovirus infection. Study results and caveats: Pooled public TCR beta family frequency picked out CMV carriers with the relevant HLA.

In the case of this clonotype: Its antigen is unknown.

The CDR3 is made up of 14 amino acids. Deletions cut 3 bases from V and 4 bases from J, with 10 bases between. Germline loops: CDR1 SGHAT, CDR2 FQNNGV. TCRdb processed the reads anew with MiXCR; each CDR3 protein has one entry. This table holds about 450,000 distinct CDR3 sequences, 31% found once. The chain joins TRBV11-2 to TRBJ2-1; D gene unclear. The material sequenced was PBMCs. The TCR was taken from a human donor in good health (CMV status not recorded). Some clones in this sample may be carry-over from other donors' samples. In DNA, the CDR3 is TGTGCCAGCAGCTTCGGCGGCACATACAATGAGCAGTTCTTC. It specifies CASSFGGTYNEQFF.